The 29 T cell receptor beta chains presented below share a single source sample, sequenced in a study of graft-versus-host responses after intestinal transplantation. No antigen has been assigned to these receptors. Assay used: immunoSEQ multiplex PCR; TCRdb lists only in-frame clones, some missing. The repertoire holds more than 85,000 clones, with 85% to 95% as singletons. Here the sequenced sample was unstimulated CD8+ T cells sorted from spleen or lymph node cells, taken before intestinal transplant. The receptors were gathered from a human donor who received an intestinal transplant.

The V gene is TRBV28, the J gene TRBJ1-1; tentative D call: TRBD1 (5 bases). Per germline, CDR1 MDHEN and CDR2 SYDVKM. Trimming pared 1 base from V and 4 bases from J, leaving 10 bases between. The CDR3 has 14 residues. The CDR3 DNA follows: TGTGCCAGCAGTTTATTAGGGGAGGTCACTGAAGCTTTCTTT. It is translated as CASSLLGEVTEAFF.

The rearrangement uses TRBV13 and TRBJ2-5, with 7 positions matching TRBD2. The J call is uncertain, as TRBJ2-7 better fits the DNA end. This CDR3 region has 13 residues. Germline V CDR1 and CDR2: PRHDT, FYEKMQ (reference sequence). CDR3 sequence: CASSSGGSYEQYF. In nucleotides, the CDR3 is TGTGCCAGCAGCTCGGGGGGATCCTACGAGCAGTACTTC.

This rearrangement joins TRBV19 to TRBJ2-1; weak D call: TRBD2 (6 bases). Germline values: CDR1 LNHDA, CDR2 SQIVND (reference sequence). The V gene lost 3 bases and the J gene lost 4 bases, with 22 bases spanning the gap. This CDR3 region has 18 residues. The DNA of the CDR3 is TGTGCCAGTAGTATTCAGGGAATTTGGGGACTCTCTTACAATGAGCAGTTCTTC. This gives the protein CASSIQGIWGLSYNEQFF. The complete variable domain, with remaining parts taken from reference TRBV19 and TRBJ2-1, reads DGGITQSPKYLFRKEGQNVTLSCEQNLNHDAMYWYRQDPGQGLRLIYYSQIVNDFQKGDIAEGYSVSREKKESFPLTVTSAQKNPTAFYLCASSIQGIWGLSYNEQFFGPGTRLTVL.

This chain connects TRBV5-8 to TRBJ2-2, with 10 positions matching TRBD1. From germline, CDR1 is SGHTS and CDR2 YDEGEE. V trimming: 9 bases; J trimming: 3 bases; junction bases outside the gene matches: 8. The CDR3 covers 15 residues. The CDR3 DNA follows: TGTGCCATCCGTCGACAGGGGGCATACACCGGGGAGCTGTTTTTT. Its protein product is CAIRRQGAYTGELFF.

The chain carries TRBV30 and TRBJ2-7; maybe TRBD2 (6 bases). Germline CDR1 and CDR2: GTSNPN and SVGIG (reference sequence). The CDR3 has 13 amino acids. Trimming cost V 7 bases and J 3 bases, with 16 bases left between them. Here the CDR3 DNA reads TGTGCCTACCAAGGAGGGCTGATCTACGAGCAGTACTTC. This codes for CAYQGGLIYEQYF.

The chain recombines TRBV19 with TRBJ1-5; the D is unclear. The V end lost 2 bases, the J end lost 0 bases, and 8 bases lay between the germline ends. From germline, CDR1 is LNHDA and CDR2 SQIVND (reference sequence). This CDR3 is built from 15 residues. The CDR3 nucleotides read TGTGCCAGTAGTATATCCGGGAATAGCAATCAGCCCCAGCATTTT. Translation: CASSISGNSNQPQHF. The full variable domain, with the rest looked up from reference TRBV19 and TRBJ1-5, is DGGITQSPKYLFRKEGQNVTLSCEQNLNHDAMYWYRQDPGQGLRLIYYSQIVNDFQKGDIAEGYSVSREKKESFPLTVTSAQKNPTAFYLCASSISGNSNQPQHFGDGTRLSIL.

This chain joins TRBV14 and TRBJ1-4; D is ambiguous. Between the trimmed V and J ends, which lost 1 base and 8 bases, there was a span of 14 bases. Germline assignment: CDR1 SGHDN and CDR2 FVKESK. The CDR3 loop spans 15 amino acids. CDR3 sequence: CASSQAPAGREKLFF. In DNA form, the CDR3 reads TGTGCCAGCAGCCAAGCCCCGGCTGGTAGGGAAAAACTGTTTTTT.

The chain joins TRBV13 to TRBJ2-7; D possibly corresponds to TRBD1 (6 bases). Trimming took off 5 bases at V and 7 bases at J, with 21 bases between the two ends. Germline assignment: CDR1 PRHDT and CDR2 FYEKMQ (reference sequence). The CDR3 runs 15 residues. The CDR3 sequence: CASSARTEEASEQYF. In DNA form, the CDR3 reads TGTGCCAGCAGCGCCCGGACAGAGGAAGCATCTGAGCAGTACTTC.

The chain links TRBV27 to TRBJ2-3; 7 bases are a match to TRBD1. The germline gives CDR1 MNHEY, CDR2 SMNVEV (reference sequence). CDR3 length equals 15 residues. V lost 5 bases, J lost 3 bases, and 8 bases stayed unmatched. The CDR3 DNA sequence: TGTGCCAGCAGTCCCCGGGACAGACAGACAGATACGCAGTATTTT. Translating it yields CASSPRDRQTDTQYF.

The CDR3 spells CASSNPGRGQGCQPQHF. The CDR3 nucleotides read TGTGCCAGCAGCAACCCCGGCCGGGGACAGGGGTGTCAGCCCCAGCATTTT. The chain employs TRBV9 and TRBJ1-5, with TRBD1 matching over 10 bases. Trimming removed 4 bases from V and 6 bases from J; junction bases left unmatched: 13. The CDR3 sequence is 17 residues long. From germline, CDR1 is SGDLS and CDR2 YYNGEE.

The V and J genes are TRBV15 and TRBJ2-1, with D possibly matching TRBD2 (5 bases). V dropped 6 bases and J dropped 5 bases, with 17 bases sitting between them. Germline assignment: CDR1 LNHNV and CDR2 YYDKDF (reference sequence). The CDR3 loop spans 15 amino acids. CDR3 residues: CATSAVGGADNEQFF. DNA of the CDR3: TGTGCCACCAGTGCGGTCGGAGGAGCCGACAATGAGCAGTTCTTC.

The chain joins TRBV2 to TRBJ2-1; tentative D call: TRBD2 (6 bases). This CDR3 region has 12 residues. Trimming removed 4 bases at V and 7 bases at J, with 8 bases between. The germline CDR1 and CDR2 sequences are SNHLY and FYNNEI. The CDR3: CASSGGKNEQFF. The DNA of the CDR3 is TGTGCCAGCAGTGGCGGGAAGAATGAGCAGTTCTTC.

J is TRBJ2-2 and V is TRBV29-1, with D unresolved. The CDR3 extends over 13 amino acids. Looked up from germline, CDR1 is SQVTM and CDR2 is ANQGSEA. V lost 1 base and J 2 bases, leaving 5 bases between the germline ends. The CDR3 DNA reads TGCAGCGTTGAAGTTGAAAACACCGGGGAGCTGTTTTTT. Translated, it gives CSVEVENTGELFF.

CDR3 region: CASSELGKFGLPIKNEQFF. CDR3 bases: TGTGCCAGCAGTGAATTGGGGAAGTTCGGACTACCCATAAAAAATGAGCAGTTCTTC. The chain is built from TRBV2 and TRBJ2-1; a weak D match, TRBD2 (6 bases). The CDR3 runs to 19 residues. The germline V gene has CDR1 SNHLY and CDR2 FYNNEI. V was cut by 2 bases and J by 7 bases, with 27 bases left in between.

The chain is built from TRBV29-1 and TRBJ2-1; D may match TRBD1 or TRBD2 (5 bases each). V was shortened by 4 bases and J by 0 bases, with 13 bases between the two germline ends. The CDR3 runs 15 residues. Germline-derived CDR1 and CDR2 are SQVTM and ANQGSEA. The CDR3 spells CSVVGPLSSYNEQFF. As DNA, the CDR3 is TGCAGCGTTGTGGGACCTCTGAGCTCCTACAATGAGCAGTTCTTC.

Remarks on this clone: At one of its ends the junction is not consistent with the germline gene, which may arise from a read error. The gene calls are TRBV2 and TRBJ2-4; D is perhaps TRBD2 (6 bases). Germline V gene data show CDR1 as SNHLY and CDR2 as FYNNEI. The CDR3 has 14 amino acids. In DNA, the CDR3 is TGTGCCAGCAGTGAAGCGCTTGGGGACTCCCGTCGCCACTTC. Translating gives CASSEALGDSRRHF.

The rearrangement uses TRBV4-2 and TRBJ1-1; the D gene is possibly TRBD1 (5 bases). The CDR3 spans 15 residues. Trimming took off 0 bases at V and 1 base at J, with 9 bases between the two ends. The germline V gene encodes CDR1 LGHNA and CDR2 YNFKEQ. The CDR3 protein is CASSQERGANTEAFF. CDR3 DNA sequence: TGTGCCAGCAGCCAAGAGAGAGGGGCGAACACTGAAGCTTTCTTT.

This chain links TRBV7-9 with TRBJ2-5; D is unclear. Trimming stripped 9 bases from V and 2 bases from J, with 10 bases between. Germline V gene lookup returns CDR1 SEHNR and CDR2 FQNEAQ (reference sequence). The CDR3 has 12 amino acids. CDR3 coding DNA: TGTGCCAGTCGTAATTTACAAGAGACCCAGTACTTC. This gives the protein CASRNLQETQYF.

The V and J genes are TRBV7-9 and TRBJ2-7, with TRBD2 as a possible D gene (6 bases). The CDR3 spans 13 residues. Germline assignment: CDR1 SEHNR and CDR2 FQNEAQ (reference sequence). The ends were cut back, 2 bases at V and 3 bases at J, with 8 bases in the middle. The chain's CDR3 is CASSLPGGYEQYF. CDR3 bases: TGTGCCAGCAGCTTACCCGGGGGCTACGAGCAGTACTTC.

The genes are TRBV4-1 and TRBJ2-7; weak D call: TRBD1 (6 bases). Germline loops: CDR1 MGHRA, CDR2 YSYEKL. The CDR3 spans 15 residues. Trimming cost V 4 bases and J 1 base, with 14 bases left between them. The CDR3: CASSPTGTVSYEQYF. CDR3 DNA: TGCGCCAGCAGCCCCACAGGGACGGTATCCTACGAGCAGTACTTC.

The chain employs TRBV19 and TRBJ1-2; D is ambiguous. CDR3 length: 15 residues. Between the trimmed V and J ends, which lost 5 bases and 8 bases, there was a span of 21 bases. Germline CDR1 LNHDA, CDR2 SQIVND (reference sequence). The CDR3, as DNA: TGTGCCAGTAGTCCAACCTCGAGTATAGCGTCCGGCTACACCTTC. Translation: CASSPTSSIASGYTF.

This chain joins TRBV19 and TRBJ2-7, with D possibly being TRBD1 (6 bases). The V end lost 3 bases, the J end lost 0 bases, and 12 bases lay between the germline ends. CDR1 is LNHDA and CDR2 is SQIVND in the germline V gene (reference sequence). This CDR3 region has 15 residues. The CDR3 loop is CASSIPGQTSYEQYF. CDR3 DNA: TGTGCCAGTAGTATCCCCGGACAGACCTCCTACGAGCAGTACTTC. The complete variable domain, with remaining parts taken from reference TRBV19 and TRBJ2-7, reads DGGITQSPKYLFRKEGQNVTLSCEQNLNHDAMYWYRQDPGQGLRLIYYSQIVNDFQKGDIAEGYSVSREKKESFPLTVTSAQKNPTAFYLCASSIPGQTSYEQYFGPGTRLTVT.

The rearrangement links TRBV9 to TRBJ2-7; 7 positions agree with TRBD2. The trim removed 0 bases at V and 9 bases at J, leaving 6 bases unmatched. The CDR3 covers 13 residues. Looked up from germline, CDR1 is SGDLS and CDR2 is YYNGEE. The CDR3 is CASSVGEGNGQYF. The CDR3 DNA sequence: TGTGCCAGCAGCGTAGGGGAGGGTAACGGGCAGTACTTC.

The J gene is TRBJ1-1, the V gene TRBV10-2; 8 bases agree with TRBD1. The CDR3 is 11 residues long. The junction had 3 bases not matched to a gene; V was cut back by 5 bases and J by 10 bases. CDR1 and CDR2 (germline): WSHSY, SAAADI. CDR3 nucleotides: TGCGCCAGCAGTCCCGGACAGGGAGCTTTCTTT. Encoded protein: CASSPGQGAFF.

About this clone itself: This sample also contains other DNA sequences that code for the same CDR3. The chain is built from TRBV5-1 and TRBJ2-7; D might be TRBD2 (5 bases). The length of the CDR3 is 12 residues. The germline V gene encodes CDR1 SGHRS and CDR2 YFSETQ. Deletions cut 1 base from V and 3 bases from J, with 5 bases between. The CDR3 spells CASSLSGYEQYF. The DNA for the CDR3 is TGCGCCAGCAGCTTGAGCGGCTACGAGCAGTACTTC.

The rearrangement uses TRBV6-6 and TRBJ1-1; D is ambiguous. From germline, CDR1 is MNHNY and CDR2 SVGAGI (reference sequence). V shed 2 bases and J shed 3 bases, with 4 bases lying between them. The CDR3 length is 12 residues. In DNA, the CDR3 is TGTGCCAGCAGTTACAGGGACACTGAAGCTTTCTTT. Protein sequence: CASSYRDTEAFF.

The V gene is TRBV10-2, the J gene TRBJ2-7, with 10 positions matching TRBD2. Germline V gene data show CDR1 as WSHSY and CDR2 as SAAADI. The CDR3 is made up of 16 amino acids. V was clipped by 1 base and J by 4 bases; unmatched bases: 7. CDR3 in DNA: TGCGCCAGCAGTGAGTACGGACTAGCGGCAAATTACGAGCAGTACTTC. Protein sequence: CASSEYGLAANYEQYF.

The rearrangement joins TRBV27 to TRBJ2-7, with 8 bases matching TRBD1. The CDR3 contains 14 residues. Losses at the gene ends were 0 bases for V and 5 bases for J; bases not matched to a gene: 3. Germline assignment: CDR1 MNHEY and CDR2 SMNVEV (reference sequence). The CDR3 nucleotides read TGTGCCAGCAGTTTATCGGCAGGGGGCAACGAGCAGTACTTC. Amino acids: CASSLSAGGNEQYF.

This clone was observed a single time. The V call is TRBV11-1, the J call TRBJ2-7, with D tentatively TRBD1 or TRBD2 (5 bases each). V was pared by 5 bases and J by 0 bases, with 14 bases between. The CDR3 covers 15 residues. CDR1 is SGHAT and CDR2 is FQDESV in the germline V gene (reference sequence). The CDR3 loop is CASSQYGDGSYEQYF. CDR3 DNA sequence: TGTGCCAGCAGCCAATACGGGGACGGCTCCTACGAGCAGTACTTC. The full variable domain, in which reference TRBV11-1 and TRBJ2-7 provide the parts outside the CDR3, is EAEVAQSPRYKITEKSQAVAFWCDPISGHATLYWYRQILGQGPELLVQFQDESVVDDSQLPKDRFSAERLKGVDSTLKIQPAELGDSAMYLCASSQYGDGSYEQYFGPGTRLTVT.